These 23 T cell receptor beta chains share one sample of origin, sequenced in a study of T cell responses to AZD1222 COVID-19 vaccine. Sequencing used immunoSEQ multiplex PCR; TCRdb keeps in-frame clones, though not all of them. The sample has nearly 110,000 clones, 80% to 95% seen once. This specimen consisted of peripheral blood, obtained 28 days after the second AZD1222 dose. The receptors originated from an adult who received the AZD1222 COVID-19 vaccine.

V and J are TRBV5-1 and TRBJ1-1; D not certain. Germline CDR1 and CDR2: SGHRS and YFSETQ. V was trimmed by 1 base and J by 3 bases, leaving 7 bases between them. CDR3 length: 13 amino acids. CDR3 in amino acids: CASSLSDYTEAFF. The CDR3 bases are TGCGCCAGCAGCTTGTCCGACTACACTGAAGCTTTCTTT.

The V and J genes are TRBV2 and TRBJ1-1, with 7 bases lining up with TRBD1. CDR3 size: 15 residues. Looked up from germline, CDR1 is SNHLY and CDR2 is FYNNEI. The V gene end was trimmed by 5 bases and the J gene end by 0 bases; junction bases not matched to a gene: 6. CDR3 sequence: CASSPGTAMNTEAFF. The CDR3 DNA reads as TGTGCCAGCAGTCCGGGGACAGCTATGAACACTGAAGCTTTCTTT.

The V and J genes are TRBV5-4 and TRBJ2-5; 12 positions match TRBD2. J gave up 2 bases and V 4 bases, and 0 bases lay outside the gene matches. Germline assignment: CDR1 SGHNT and CDR2 YYREEE (reference sequence). The length of the CDR3 is 14 residues. The CDR3 DNA reads TGTGCCAGCAGCCTAGCGGGAGGGCAAGAGACCCAGTACTTC. Translated, it gives CASSLAGGQETQYF.

The J gene is TRBJ2-3, the V gene TRBV13; 9 bases are a match to TRBD2. Germline CDR1 is PRHDT and CDR2 is FYEKMQ (reference sequence). J gave up 0 bases and V 2 bases, and 6 bases lay outside the gene matches. The CDR3 covers 17 residues. CDR3 sequence reads: CASSLSGGPPSTDTQYF. The CDR3 DNA reads as TGTGCCAGCAGCTTAAGCGGGGGGCCACCTAGCACAGATACGCAGTATTTT.

This rearrangement joins TRBV7-2 to TRBJ2-2; tentatively, D is TRBD2 (6 bases). CDR1 and CDR2 (germline): SGHTA, FQGNSA. The CDR3 is 16 amino acids. V lost 5 bases and J lost 2, with 15 bases in between. The CDR3: CASSGGDSSNTGELFF. The CDR3 nucleotides read TGTGCCAGCAGCGGAGGGGACTCAAGTAACACCGGGGAGCTGTTTTTT. The whole variable domain, filled in from reference TRBV7-2 and TRBJ2-2, reads GAGVSQSPSNKVTEKGKDVELRCDPISGHTALYWYRQSLGQGLEFLIYFQGNSAPDKSGLPSDRFSAERTGGSVSTLTIQRTQQEDSAVYLCASSGGDSSNTGELFFGEGSRLTVL.

The chain combines TRBV2 with TRBJ2-2; D remains ambiguous. The V end lost 7 bases, the J end lost 6 bases, and 6 bases lay between the germline ends. The CDR3 contains 11 residues. The germline CDR1 and CDR2 sequences are SNHLY and FYNNEI. CDR3 nucleotide sequence: TGTGCCAGCACCGAAGCCGGGGAGCTGTTTTTT. It codes for CASTEAGELFF.

The chain is built from TRBV28 and TRBJ1-1; 8 bases are a match to TRBD1. Germline CDR1 is MDHEN and CDR2 is SYDVKM. The junction had 3 bases not matched to a gene; V was cut back by 5 bases and J by 4 bases. The CDR3 has 13 amino acids. The CDR3 spells CASSLQGGTEAFF. In DNA form, the CDR3 reads TGTGCCAGCAGTCTACAGGGGGGCACTGAAGCTTTCTTT.

V gene TRBV9 combines with J gene TRBJ1-1; 9 bases are shared with TRBD1. Germline V gene lookup returns CDR1 SGDLS and CDR2 YYNGEE. The CDR3 has 16 amino acids. V shed 4 bases, J shed 8 bases, and the junction held 15 bases outside the gene matches. The CDR3 bases are TGTGCCAGCAGCCCCAGAGCGGGACAGGGATTGAGCGAAGCTTTCTTT. It yields the protein CASSPRAGQGLSEAFF.

CDR3: CASSTGGQVYLGGNQPQHF. CDR3 in DNA: TGTGCCAGCTCCACGGGGGGACAGGTCTATTTAGGGGGCAATCAGCCCCAGCATTTT. The gene calls are TRBV14 and TRBJ1-5; TRBD1 matches at 8 bases. Losses at the gene ends were 8 bases for V and 2 bases for J; bases not matched to a gene: 20. The CDR3 is 19 amino acids. Looked up from germline, CDR1 is SGHDN and CDR2 is FVKESK.

The chain couples TRBV15 to TRBJ1-2; D is perhaps TRBD1 (6 bases). CDR1 LNHNV and CDR2 YYDKDF come from the germline V gene (reference sequence). The CDR3 is made up of 16 amino acids. The V end was cut by 2 bases, the J end by 2 bases, with 15 bases between. The CDR3 reads CATSRSPTGTNYGYTF. The CDR3, as DNA: TGTGCCACCAGCAGATCCCCGACAGGAACGAACTATGGCTACACCTTC.

The chain carries TRBV7-2 and TRBJ1-1, with D perhaps TRBD1 (5 bases). Germline loops: CDR1 SGHTA, CDR2 FQGNSA. V was cut by 2 bases and J by 2 bases, with 15 bases left in between. The CDR3 consists of 16 residues. CDR3 nucleotides: TGTGCCAGCAGCTTATTGATGGCAGGGATTAACACTGAAGCTTTCTTT. Translated, it gives CASSLLMAGINTEAFF. The full variable domain, rest sourced from reference TRBV7-2 and TRBJ1-1, is GAGVSQSPSNKVTEKGKDVELRCDPISGHTALYWYRQSLGQGLEFLIYFQGNSAPDKSGLPSDRFSAERTGGSVSTLTIQRTQQEDSAVYLCASSLLMAGINTEAFFGQGTRLTVV.

The rearrangement joins TRBV6-5 to TRBJ2-3; the D is unclear. This CDR3 comprises 11 residues. Germline V gene sequence: CDR1 MNHEY, CDR2 SVGAGI. With 2 bases removed from V and 4 bases from J, the gap between germline ends came to 1 base. The chain's CDR3 is CASSYADTQYF. As DNA, the CDR3 is TGTGCCAGCAGTTACGCAGATACGCAGTATTTT.

The chain couples TRBV11-2 to TRBJ1-3, with no clear D. CDR1 is SGHAT, CDR2 FQNNGV, per germline. Trimming cost V 5 bases and J 3 bases, with 17 bases left between them. The CDR3 loop spans 16 amino acids. The CDR3 coding sequence is TGTGCCAGCAGCCCCCACCCGGGGTACGGTGGAAACACCATATATTTT. It yields the protein CASSPHPGYGGNTIYF. The full variable domain, rest sourced from reference TRBV11-2 and TRBJ1-3, is EAGVAQSPRYKIIEKRQSVAFWCNPISGHATLYWYQQILGQGPKLLIQFQNNGVVDDSQLPKDRFSAERLKGVDSTLKIQPAKLEDSAVYLCASSPHPGYGGNTIYFGEGSWLTVV.

The chain joins TRBV27 to TRBJ2-7; TRBD2 matches at 11 bases. Germline lookup yields CDR1 MNHEY and CDR2 SMNVEV (reference sequence). This CDR3 contains 20 residues. After removal of 4 bases from V and 6 bases from J, the junction contained 23 bases not matched to a gene. This chain's CDR3 is CASSYHVGQGGGLADLEQYF. The CDR3, as DNA: TGTGCCAGCAGTTATCACGTCGGACAGGGCGGGGGACTAGCGGACCTCGAGCAGTACTTC.

The rearrangement uses TRBV27 and TRBJ2-1, with TRBD1 matching 9 bases. The CDR3 sequence is 16 residues long. V was clipped by 0 bases and J by 8 bases; unmatched bases: 8. Germline V lookup: CDR1 MNHEY, CDR2 SMNVEV (reference sequence). CDR3 nucleotide sequence: TGTGCCAGCAGTTTATCAACCGGGACAGGGAAGCATGAGCAGTTCTTC. This gives the protein CASSLSTGTGKHEQFF.

The chain employs TRBV6-2 or TRBV6-3 and TRBJ1-1; unclear D gene. CDR1 and CDR2 from the germline V gene are MNHEY and SVGEGT. V was trimmed by 5 bases and J by 0 bases, leaving 10 bases between them. The length of the CDR3 is 14 residues. The CDR3 loop is CASSALGMNTEAFF. The CDR3 coding sequence is TGTGCCAGCAGTGCCTTAGGTATGAACACTGAAGCTTTCTTT.

The chain links TRBV5-6 to TRBJ2-2; perhaps TRBD1 as D (6 bases). The length of the CDR3 is 15 residues. V was cut by 5 bases and J by 5 bases, with 16 bases left in between. Germline assignment: CDR1 SGHDT and CDR2 YYEEEE. CDR3 region: CASRVVTGRTGELFF. In DNA form, the CDR3 reads TGTGCCAGCAGGGTTGTGACAGGAAGGACCGGGGAGCTGTTTTTT.

The chain is built from TRBV5-1 and TRBJ1-3, with D hard to call. Trimming took off 0 bases at V and 0 bases at J, with 10 bases between the two ends. The CDR3 sequence is 16 residues long. Germline loops: CDR1 SGHRS, CDR2 YFSETQ. CDR3 loop: CASSLGGASSGNTIYF. Here the CDR3 DNA reads TGCGCCAGCAGCTTGGGCGGCGCCAGCTCTGGAAACACCATATATTTT.

The genes are TRBV12-3 or TRBV12-4 and TRBJ2-5, with D unclear. This CDR3 region has 11 residues. V was trimmed by 3 bases and J by 4 bases, leaving 3 bases between them. CDR3 residues: CASSFLETQYF. In nucleotides, the CDR3 is TGTGCCAGCAGTTTTCTAGAGACCCAGTACTTC.

This chain links TRBV12-3 or TRBV12-4 with TRBJ2-1; D not certain. V lost 1 base and J lost 9, with 4 bases in between. The CDR3 runs 11 residues. As DNA, the CDR3 is TGTGCCAGCAGTTTAGAAGGTGAGCAGTTCTTC. Translated: CASSLEGEQFF.

The chain carries TRBV7-2 and TRBJ1-2, with 7 bases that match TRBD1. V trimming: 5 bases; J trimming: 4 bases; junction bases outside the gene matches: 13. CDR1 and CDR2 from the germline V gene are SGHTA and FQGNSA. This CDR3 has 16 amino acids. The CDR3 region is CASSLRPQGQGYGYTF. The CDR3 DNA follows: TGTGCCAGCAGCCTCCGTCCACAGGGGCAGGGCTATGGCTACACCTTC.

V and J are TRBV3-1 (or the pseudogene TRBV3-2) and TRBJ1-1; possible D gene TRBD1, 5 bases. The germline V gene has CDR1 LGHDT and CDR2 YNNKEL (reference sequence). The CDR3 is 14 amino acids. Trimming took off 3 bases at V and 0 bases at J, with 8 bases between the two ends. Here the CDR3 reads CASSHRTLNTEAFF. Here the CDR3 DNA reads TGTGCCAGCAGCCACCGGACACTGAACACTGAAGCTTTCTTT.

The chain couples TRBV6-5 to TRBJ2-7, with D maybe TRBD2 (6 bases). The CDR3 sequence is 14 residues long. V lost 6 bases to trimming and J lost 3 bases, with 15 bases between them. CDR1 MNHEY and CDR2 SVGAGI come from the germline V gene. CDR3 loop: CASSPGLSFYEQYF. Here the CDR3 DNA reads TGTGCCAGCAGCCCGGGACTGTCATTCTACGAGCAGTACTTC.